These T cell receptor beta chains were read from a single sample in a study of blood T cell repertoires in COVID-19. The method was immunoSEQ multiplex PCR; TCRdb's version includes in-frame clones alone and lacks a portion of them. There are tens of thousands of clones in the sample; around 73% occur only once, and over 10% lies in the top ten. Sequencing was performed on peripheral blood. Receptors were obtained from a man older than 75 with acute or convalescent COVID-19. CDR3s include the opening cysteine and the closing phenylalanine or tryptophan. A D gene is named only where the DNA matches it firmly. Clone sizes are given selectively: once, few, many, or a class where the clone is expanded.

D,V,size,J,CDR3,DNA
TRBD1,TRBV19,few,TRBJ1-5,CASSPRGGRERQPQHF,TGTGCCAGTAGTCCTCGAGGGGGCAGGGAACGGCAGCCCCAGCATTTT
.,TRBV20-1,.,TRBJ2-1,CSAGHNEQFF,TGCAGTGCCGGTCACAATGAGCAGTTCTTC
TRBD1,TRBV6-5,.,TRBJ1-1,CASSPQGAGNTEAFF,TGTGCCAGCAGTCCCCAGGGGGCGGGGAACACTGAAGCTTTCTTT
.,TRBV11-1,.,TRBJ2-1,CASSSLGGPRWEQFF,TGTGCCAGCAGCTCCCTAGGAGGACCGCGTTGGGAGCAGTTCTTC
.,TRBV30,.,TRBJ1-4,CAWSSDFGVSDEKLFF,TGTGCCTGGAGTTCGGATTTCGGGGTCTCGGATGAAAAACTGTTTTTT
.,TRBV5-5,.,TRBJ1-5,CASSKISGQPQHF,TGTGCCAGCAGCAAGATATCGGGTCAGCCCCAGCATTTT
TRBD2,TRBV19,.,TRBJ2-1,CASSIKAGYNEQFF,TGTGCCAGTAGTATAAAAGCGGGATACAATGAGCAGTTCTTC
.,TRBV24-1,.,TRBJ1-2,CATSDLSGPPYGYTF,TGTGCCACCAGTGATTTGTCAGGGCCCCCCTATGGCTACACCTTC
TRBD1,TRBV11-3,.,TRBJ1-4,CASSFGQGVNEKLFF,TGTGCCAGCAGCTTCGGACAGGGAGTGAATGAAAAACTGTTTTTT
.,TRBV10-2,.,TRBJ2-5,CASSLNSPRETQYF,TGCGCCAGCTCCTTAAACAGCCCTCGGGAGACCCAGTACTTC
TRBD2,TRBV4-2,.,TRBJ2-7,CASSTPTGTSGSFIAYEQYF,TGTGCCAGCAGCACTCCAACCGGGACTAGCGGGAGTTTTATAGCTTACGAGCAGTACTTC
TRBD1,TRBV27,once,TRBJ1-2,CASSPLGQAFYGYTF,TGTGCCAGCAGTCCACTGGGACAGGCCTTCTATGGCTACACCTTC
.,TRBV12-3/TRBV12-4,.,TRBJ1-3,CASSWGGGNTIYF,TGTGCCAGCAGTTGGGGGGGTGGAAACACCATATATTTT
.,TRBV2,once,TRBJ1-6,CASSEGPYNSPLHF,TGTGCCAGCAGCGAAGGGCCCTATAATTCACCCCTCCACTTT
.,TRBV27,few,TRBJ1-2,CASSLFPGDNYGYTF,TGTGCCAGCAGTTTATTCCCAGGGGACAACTATGGCTACACCTTC
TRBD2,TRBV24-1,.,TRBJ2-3,CATSARSGGPSTDTQYF,TGTGCCACCAGTGCCCGTAGCGGGGGGCCTAGCACAGATACGCAGTATTTT
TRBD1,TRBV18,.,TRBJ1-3,CASSPDRGPGNTIYF,TGTGCCAGCTCACCCGACAGGGGGCCTGGAAACACCATATATTTT
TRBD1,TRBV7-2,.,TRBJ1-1,CASSFTGGVGTEAFF,TGTGCCAGCAGCTTTACAGGGGGCGTCGGCACTGAAGCTTTCTTT
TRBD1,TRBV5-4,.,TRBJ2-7,CASSLLQGAEEQYF,TGTGCCAGCAGCTTATTACAGGGGGCGGAAGAGCAGTACTTC
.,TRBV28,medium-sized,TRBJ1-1,CASTKRGTEAFF,TGTGCCAGCACCAAAAGGGGGACTGAAGCTTTCTTT
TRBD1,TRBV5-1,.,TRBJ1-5,CASSPSGQGYQPQHF,TGCGCCAGCAGCCCCTCAGGACAGGGTTATCAGCCCCAGCATTTT
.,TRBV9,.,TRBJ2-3,CASSVGPGVTDTQYF,TGTGCCAGCAGCGTAGGTCCGGGAGTCACAGATACGCAGTATTTT
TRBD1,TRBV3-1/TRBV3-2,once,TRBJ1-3,CASTTGGSGNTIYF,TGTGCCAGCACCACAGGGGGCTCTGGAAACACCATATATTTT
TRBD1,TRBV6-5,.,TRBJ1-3,CASRGTAGNTIYF,TGTGCCAGCAGGGGGACAGCTGGAAACACCATATATTTT
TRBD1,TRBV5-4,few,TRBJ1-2,CASRKGQEFSGYTF,TGTGCCAGCAGGAAAGGACAGGAGTTTTCGGGCTACACCTTC
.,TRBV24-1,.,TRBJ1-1,CATSTTQGYTEAFF,TGTGCCACCAGTACGACTCAGGGGTACACTGAAGCTTTCTTT
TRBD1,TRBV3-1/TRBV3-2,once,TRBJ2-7,CASSLDRAYEQYF,TGTGCCAGCAGCCTTGACAGGGCCTACGAGCAGTACTTC
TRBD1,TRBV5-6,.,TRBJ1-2,CASSGLDRDYGYTF,TGTGCCAGCAGCGGGCTGGACAGGGACTATGGCTACACCTTC
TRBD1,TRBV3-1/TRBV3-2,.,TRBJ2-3,CASSHGTGTDTQYF,TGTGCCAGCAGCCATGGGACAGGGACAGATACGCAGTATTTT
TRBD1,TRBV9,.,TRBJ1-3,CASNRGDTIYF,TGTGCCAGCAACAGGGGTGACACCATATATTTT
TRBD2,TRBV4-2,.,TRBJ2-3,CASSLSGGIAGNRDTQYF,TGTGCCAGCAGCCTCTCCGGGGGAATAGCGGGGAATAGGGATACGCAGTATTTT
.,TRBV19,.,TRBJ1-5,CATRGGGNNQPQHF,TGTGCCACCAGGGGAGGGGGAAACAATCAGCCCCAGCATTTT
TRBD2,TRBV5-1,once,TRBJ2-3,CASSLAGGRGDTQYF,TGCGCCAGCAGCTTGGCCGGCGGGAGAGGAGATACGCAGTATTTT
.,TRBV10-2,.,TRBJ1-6,CASTTGWNSPLHF,TGCGCCAGCACAACAGGGTGGAATTCACCCCTCCACTTT
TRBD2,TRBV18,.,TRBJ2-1,CASSPLTSGGYEQFF,TGTGCCAGCTCACCACTGACTAGCGGGGGTTATGAGCAGTTCTTC
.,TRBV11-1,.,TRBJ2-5,CASSLGLQGGTQYF,TGTGCCAGCAGCTTAGGGCTCCAAGGGGGGACCCAGTACTTC
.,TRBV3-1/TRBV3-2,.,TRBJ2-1,CASSQARPGSSYNEQFF,TGTGCCAGCAGCCAAGCCAGGCCAGGTAGCTCCTACAATGAGCAGTTCTTC
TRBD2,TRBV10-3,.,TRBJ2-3,CAISDLAGVETDTQYF,TGTGCCATCAGTGACTTAGCGGGAGTGGAGACAGATACGCAGTATTTT
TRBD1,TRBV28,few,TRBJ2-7,CASSLTGQGAEQYF,TGTGCCAGCAGTTTAACAGGACAGGGAGCCGAGCAGTACTTC
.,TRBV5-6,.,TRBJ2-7,CASSSGPIYEQYF,TGTGCCAGCAGCTCAGGGCCCATCTACGAGCAGTACTTC
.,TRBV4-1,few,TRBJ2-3,CASSQGLALRTDTQYF,TGCGCCAGCAGCCAAGGGCTCGCCCTTCGCACAGATACGCAGTATTTT
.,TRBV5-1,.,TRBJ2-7,CASSLEGVVYEQYF,TGCGCCAGCAGCTTGGAGGGGGTTGTCTACGAGCAGTACTTC
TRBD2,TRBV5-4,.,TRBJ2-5,CASSLGAAGAGETQYF,TGTGCCAGCAGCTTGGGTGCGGCGGGAGCAGGAGAGACCCAGTACTTC
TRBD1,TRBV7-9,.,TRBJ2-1,CASSLEGTGQFF,TGTGCCAGCAGCTTAGAGGGGACAGGACAGTTCTTC
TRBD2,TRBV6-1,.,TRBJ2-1,CASSEVFLAGSQFF,TGTGCCAGCAGTGAGGTTTTTCTAGCGGGTTCGCAGTTCTTC
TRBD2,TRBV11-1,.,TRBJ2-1,CASSSKLAGGLNEQFF,TGTGCCAGCAGCTCAAAACTAGCGGGGGGCCTTAATGAGCAGTTCTTC
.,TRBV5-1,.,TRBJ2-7,CASSLDLTHYEQYF,TGCGCCAGCAGCTTGGACTTAACTCACTACGAGCAGTACTTC
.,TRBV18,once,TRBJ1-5,CASSPQQGSKNQPQHF,TGTGCCAGCTCACCGCAGCAGGGATCCAAAAATCAGCCCCAGCATTTT
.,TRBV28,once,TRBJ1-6,CASSWVQGNSPLHF,TGTGCCAGCAGTTGGGTACAGGGTAATTCACCCCTCCACTTT
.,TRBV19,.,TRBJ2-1,CASGFFVSSYNEQFF,TGTGCCAGTGGTTTTTTTGTTAGTTCCTACAATGAGCAGTTCTTC
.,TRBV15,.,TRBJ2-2,CATSRDPSGGELFF,TGTGCCACCAGCAGAGATCCTTCCGGCGGGGAGCTGTTTTTT